This is a list of T cell receptor beta chains from one sample in a study of T cell responses to AZD1222 COVID-19 vaccine. Produced via immunoSEQ multiplex PCR; TCRdb's table is partial and in-frame only. The sample lists some 130,000 clones, roughly 89% seen once, with roughly 1% in the top ten. The sequencing used peripheral blood, collected 28 days after the second AZD1222 dose. These receptors originate from an adult who received the AZD1222 COVID-19 vaccine. Each CDR3 is given with its conserved first and last residue. D genes are given only for firm matches. Clone size, where shown, is once, few, many, or a class for clones that have expanded.

v_gene,abundance,j_gene,d_gene,CDR3nt,CDR3aa
TRBV7-9,NA,TRBJ1-6,TRBD1,TGTGCCAGCAACGGACAGGGTGACTCACCCCTCCACTTT,CASNGQGDSPLHF
TRBV3-1/TRBV3-2,NA,TRBJ2-7,NA,TGTGCCAGCAGCCAAGCCGTCAGCTACGAGCAGTACTTC,CASSQAVSYEQYF
TRBV4-3,NA,TRBJ2-2,NA,TGCGCCAGCAGCCAAGATCCGTACTTAACCGGGGAGCTGTTTTTT,CASSQDPYLTGELFF
TRBV7-8,NA,TRBJ2-7,TRBD2,TGTGCCAGCAGCCCGGGGGGGAGCCGCTCCTACGAGCAGTACTTC,CASSPGGSRSYEQYF
TRBV21-1,NA,TRBJ2-7,NA,TGTGCCAGCAGCTCACAGGGGACCCCTGGAGGGTTC,CASSSQGTPGGF
TRBV5-4,NA,TRBJ1-1,NA,TGTGCCAGCAGCTTGGAATCGCGGACTGAAGCTTTCTTT,CASSLESRTEAFF
TRBV12-3/TRBV12-4,NA,TRBJ1-5,NA,TGTGCCAGCAGTTTTATCAACGATCAGCCCCAGCATTTT,CASSFINDQPQHF
TRBV28,NA,TRBJ2-5,TRBD2,TGTGCCAGCAGTTTACGTAGCGGGACGAACCAAGAGACCCAGTACTTC,CASSLRSGTNQETQYF
TRBV19,NA,TRBJ1-1,NA,TGTGCCAGTAACGGGGGGCAGGGCACTGAAGCTTTCTTT,CASNGGQGTEAFF
TRBV2,NA,TRBJ2-7,NA,TGTGCCAGCAGTGAAGCCGGCGGAGCCTACGAGCAGTACTTC,CASSEAGGAYEQYF
TRBV2,NA,TRBJ1-4,NA,TGTGCCAGCAGTAGGGGTACTAATGAAAAACTGTTTTTT,CASSRGTNEKLFF
TRBV7-2,NA,TRBJ1-1,NA,TGTGCCAGCAGCTTAACCAGGGCTGCTGAAGCTTTCTTT,CASSLTRAAEAFF
TRBV7-3,NA,TRBJ1-2,TRBD1,TGTGCCAGCAGCTTAAACCCAGGGACAGGGATCTATGGCTACACCTTC,CASSLNPGTGIYGYTF
TRBV18,NA,TRBJ1-1,NA,TGTGCCAGCTCACCCAGCGGGGTGGGCACTGAAGCTTTCTTT,CASSPSGVGTEAFF
TRBV11-3,NA,TRBJ1-5,TRBD1,TGTGCCAGCAGCACAGGACAGGGGAGTAGCAATCAGCCCCAGCATTTT,CASSTGQGSSNQPQHF
TRBV5-6,NA,TRBJ2-5,NA,TGTGCCAGCAGCAACACGCCACCTCAAGAGACCCAGTACTTC,CASSNTPPQETQYF
TRBV6-5,NA,TRBJ2-5,NA,TGTGCCAGCAGTTCAGGAGGGGAAGAGACCCAGTACTTC,CASSSGGEETQYF
TRBV3-1/TRBV3-2,NA,TRBJ2-2,NA,TGTGCCAGCAGCCAACAGCCCACCGGGGAGCTGTTTTTT,CASSQQPTGELFF
TRBV4-1,NA,TRBJ1-5,NA,TGCGCCAGCAGCCAAGAGGGCTCCGGGATCAATCAGCCCCAGCATTTT,CASSQEGSGINQPQHF
TRBV18,NA,TRBJ1-6,TRBD1,TGTGCCAGCTCACCAAAGGCAGGGGGTGATAATTCACCCCTCCACTTT,CASSPKAGGDNSPLHF
TRBV7-8,NA,TRBJ2-7,NA,TGTGCCAGCAGCTTAGAACCCGGCAGCTCCTACGAGCAGTACTTC,CASSLEPGSSYEQYF
TRBV28,NA,TRBJ2-7,NA,TGTGCCAGCAGTTCTGGGGGATACGAGCAGTACTTC,CASSSGGYEQYF
TRBV30,NA,TRBJ1-4,NA,TGTGCCTGGAGTGTACTTGGGATTTCGGTGACTAATGAAAAACTGTTTTTT,CAWSVLGISVTNEKLFF
TRBV5-1,NA,TRBJ2-1,NA,TGCGCCAGCAGATATAGTCCATCCTACAATGAGCAGTTCTTC,CASRYSPSYNEQFF
TRBV10-3,NA,TRBJ2-7,TRBD2,TGTGCCATCAGTGTGGGACTAGCGGGAGACGAGCAGTACTTC,CAISVGLAGDEQYF
TRBV6-5,NA,TRBJ1-1,TRBD1,TGTGCCAGCAGTCCAAATTCCGGGACAGGGGTTGAAGCTTTCTTT,CASSPNSGTGVEAFF
TRBV7-8,NA,TRBJ1-1,NA,TGTGCCAGCAGATTGCAGATTGGGACTGAAGCTTTCTTT,CASRLQIGTEAFF
TRBV30,once,TRBJ1-5,NA,TGTGCCTGGAGTCTCAGGGATCATCAGCCCCAGCATTTT,CAWSLRDHQPQHF
TRBV6-5,NA,TRBJ2-7,TRBD2,TGTGCCAGCAGTTACGGCGATCAGCGGGGCAAGTACGAGCAGTACTTC,CASSYGDQRGKYEQYF
TRBV7-2,NA,TRBJ2-1,NA,TGTGCCAGCAGCCCACAGGTTGGCGGGACAGTCTACAATGAGCAGTTCTTC,CASSPQVGGTVYNEQFF
TRBV30,many,TRBJ2-5,NA,TGTGCCTGGAGTAATCTAGGAGAGGTAGAGACCCAGTACTTC,CAWSNLGEVETQYF
TRBV12-3/TRBV12-4,few,TRBJ1-1,TRBD1,TGTGCCAGCAGTGAGGGGACAGGGGTATCAGCTTTCTTT,CASSEGTGVSAFF
TRBV27,NA,TRBJ2-1,NA,TGTGCCTCAACGACCTACAATGAGCAGTTCTTC,CASTTYNEQFF
TRBV7-3,NA,TRBJ1-1,NA,TGTGCCAGCAGCTCCCATCCCGGGATGACTGAAGCTTTCTTT,CASSSHPGMTEAFF
TRBV9,NA,TRBJ2-3,NA,TGTGCCAGCAGCCTTGGGGGAGGCACAGATACGCAGTATTTT,CASSLGGGTDTQYF
TRBV10-3,NA,TRBJ2-3,TRBD2,TGTGCCATCAGGAGACTAGCAGCAGATACGCAGTATTTT,CAIRRLAADTQYF
TRBV7-2,NA,TRBJ2-3,TRBD2,TGTGCCAGCAGCTTAGTTCCCCTAGCGGGGAGTTCAGGGGATACGCAGTATTTT,CASSLVPLAGSSGDTQYF
TRBV3-1/TRBV3-2,few,TRBJ1-3,NA,TGTGCCAGCAGCTCTCCGGGATACGGAAACACCATATATTTT,CASSSPGYGNTIYF
TRBV27,NA,TRBJ2-6,NA,TGTGCCAGCAGTTTATTCCCGGCCAGGAGCTCTGGGGCCAACGTCCTGACTTTC,CASSLFPARSSGANVLTF
TRBV29-1,NA,TRBJ1-1,NA,TGCAGCGTTGCCTCGACAGGGAACACTGAAGCTTTCTTT,CSVASTGNTEAFF
TRBV11-3,NA,TRBJ1-4,NA,TGTGCCAGCAGCCCGGGGTGGCCAAATGAAAAACTGTTTTTT,CASSPGWPNEKLFF
TRBV28,NA,TRBJ1-2,NA,TGTGCCAGCACCACAAGGAACTATGGCTACACCTTC,CASTTRNYGYTF
TRBV24-1,NA,TRBJ1-6,TRBD1,TGTGCCACCAGTGGCCGGAGGCAGGGGGCGCGAAATTCACCCCTCCACTTT,CATSGRRQGARNSPLHF
TRBV7-2,NA,TRBJ2-1,TRBD1,TGTGCCAGCAGCTTAGGACCGGGACAGGGGGCGAATGAGCAGTTCTTC,CASSLGPGQGANEQFF
TRBV30,NA,TRBJ1-6,NA,TGTGCCTGGAGTTATAACGAATCACCCCTCCACTTT,CAWSYNESPLHF
TRBV7-3,NA,TRBJ2-7,NA,TGTGCCAGCAGCTTAACGGGCTTATCAGGCGAGCAGTACTTC,CASSLTGLSGEQYF
TRBV7-6,NA,TRBJ2-2,TRBD2,TGTGCCAGCAGCCCTGGCGGGGGCACCGGGGAGCTGTTTTTT,CASSPGGGTGELFF
TRBV18,NA,TRBJ2-1,NA,TGTGCCAGCTCACCCCTACGGGCCAACAATGAGCAGTTCTTC,CASSPLRANNEQFF
TRBV19,once,TRBJ2-2,NA,TGTGCCTCGGATTCTCGGGGTACCGGGGAGCTGTTTTTT,CASDSRGTGELFF
TRBV7-8,NA,TRBJ2-7,TRBD2,TGTGCCAGCAGCTTAGTACTAGCGGGGGGGCGCGAGCAGTACTTC,CASSLVLAGGREQYF
TRBV2,few,TRBJ2-3,NA,TGTGCCAGCAATCCAGTAGGCACAGATACGCAGTATTTT,CASNPVGTDTQYF
TRBV6-5,NA,TRBJ1-2,NA,TGTGCCAGCGGGTCAGGGACCCATGGCTACACCTTC,CASGSGTHGYTF
TRBV4-3,NA,TRBJ2-1,TRBD2,TGCGCCAGCAGCCAAGATAGCGGGGGGTACAATGAGCAGTTCTTC,CASSQDSGGYNEQFF
TRBV9,NA,TRBJ1-1,NA,TGTGCCAGCGGCCCCCTGGCAAGGGACACTGAAGCTTTCTTT,CASGPLARDTEAFF
TRBV28,NA,TRBJ2-3,TRBD2,TGTGCCAGCAACCCACACGGACTAGCGGGAGAAGATACGCAGTATTTT,CASNPHGLAGEDTQYF
TRBV28,NA,TRBJ1-2,TRBD1,TGTGCCAGCAGCTCCGGGACAGCTATCTATGGCTACACCTTC,CASSSGTAIYGYTF
TRBV7-3,NA,TRBJ2-1,TRBD1,TGTGCCAGCAGCTTGGACAGGGGCACCTACAATGAGCAGTTCTTC,CASSLDRGTYNEQFF
TRBV7-9,NA,TRBJ1-2,NA,TGTGCCAGCAGACGGGCACAGGGAGGTGGCTACACCTTC,CASRRAQGGGYTF
TRBV24-1,NA,TRBJ1-4,TRBD1,TGTGCCACCAGTGGCCCCAGGACAGGGGGAAATGAAAAACTGTTTTTT,CATSGPRTGGNEKLFF